These T cell receptor beta chains were read from a single sample in a study of regulatory T cells in long-lasting Graves disease. TCRdb itself ran the multiplex PCR reads through MiXCR, one entry per CDR3 protein. The sample has over 350,000 distinct CDR3 sequences, 14% to 15% seen once. The same data also contributed to another study, on T cells in Graves' hyperthyroidism and ophthalmopathy.

The sample here was peripheral blood mononuclear cells (PBMCs), taken at new diagnosis, from a patient treated with antithyroid drugs. These receptors originate from a woman between 40 and 50 years old with Graves disease. The CDR3 runs from the conserved cysteine through the conserved F or W. A D gene is named only where the DNA matches it firmly. The listing skips clone size in some rows; elsewhere it reads once, few, many or a size class.

j_gene | v_gene | abundance | d_gene | CDR3nt | CDR3aa
TRBJ2-2 | TRBV20-1 | few | . | TGCAGTGCTAGCCGACAGAACACCGGGGAGCTGTTTTTT | CSASRQNTGELFF
TRBJ1-5 | TRBV12-3/TRBV12-4 | many | . | TGTGCCAGCAGGGGAGGGGATTTAAGCAATCAGCCCCAGCATTTT | CASRGGDLSNQPQHF
TRBJ1-2 | TRBV19 | . | . | TGTGCCAGTAGTACGACGGGATGGGGGAGTGGGGCCCATAACTATGGCTACACCTTC | CASSTTGWGSGAHNYGYTF
TRBJ2-7 | TRBV5-1 | . | . | TGCGCCAGCAGCTTGGGTCTGTTTTCTGGCCCTACCAACGAGCAGTACTTC | CASSLGLFSGPTNEQYF
TRBJ2-5 | TRBV20-1 | . | TRBD1 | TGCAGTGCGGAAACGCACAGGGGTCGGAAGACCCAGTACTTC | CSAETHRGRKTQYF
TRBJ1-3 | TRBV3-1 | few | TRBD1 | TGTGCCAGCAGCCCGAACCCGGGACAGGGGGCTGGAAACACCATATATTTT | CASSPNPGQGAGNTIYF
TRBJ2-2 | TRBV4-1 | . | TRBD2 | TGCGCCAGCAGCCAAGGATCGGGAGGGCCGGTCGGGGAGCTGTTTTTT | CASSQGSGGPVGELFF
TRBJ2-2 | TRBV12-3/TRBV12-4 | few | TRBD2 | TGTGCCAGCAGTTTCGGACTAGCGGGAAGATCCGGGGAGCTGTTTTTT | CASSFGLAGRSGELFF
TRBJ2-2 | TRBV19 | many | . | TGTGCCAGTAGTATGGGGGGTGACGGAACGAACACCGGGGAGCTGTTTTTT | CASSMGGDGTNTGELFF
TRBJ2-1 | TRBV19 | . | . | TGTGCCAGTAGTATTTTTCTGGACTCCTACAATGAGCAGTTCTTC | CASSIFLDSYNEQFF
TRBJ2-7 | TRBV11-2 | many | TRBD1 | TGTGCCAGCAGCCGGGACAGGGTAAACGAGCAGTACTTC | CASSRDRVNEQYF
TRBJ1-4 | TRBV28 | . | . | TGTGCCAGCAGTTGGCGGGGCCTAGTTAATAAAAAACTGTTTTTT | CASSWRGLVNKKLFF
TRBJ2-1 | TRBV20-1 | many | TRBD2 | TGCAGTGCTAGTGGACTAGCGGAGACATTCAATGAGCAGTTCTTC | CSASGLAETFNEQFF
TRBJ1-1 | TRBV5-4 | many | . | TGTGCCAGCAGCCTAACAGGAGAAGCTTTCTTT | CASSLTGEAFF
TRBJ2-1 | TRBV15 | many | TRBD2 | TGTGCCACCAGCAGAGGTCCAGCGGGAAGAGATGAGCAGTTCTTC | CATSRGPAGRDEQFF
TRBJ2-5 | TRBV15 | many | . | TGTGCCACCAGCAGGTATGAAGCGGACTTCCAAGAGACCCAGTACTTC | CATSRYEADFQETQYF
TRBJ2-3 | TRBV4-1 | few | TRBD2 | TGCGCCAGCAGCCTTGGACCCAGCCCCTCGGGGGGAGATACGCAGTATTTT | CASSLGPSPSGGDTQYF
TRBJ1-4 | TRBV18 | many | . | TGTGCCAGCTCACCCTCGGCGCAGGAGACGGAAAAACTGTTTTTT | CASSPSAQETEKLFF
TRBJ2-1 | TRBV6-1 | many | TRBD2 | TGTGCCAGCAGTGACCAATCGGGACTAGCGGGAGAGGAGCAGTTCTTC | CASSDQSGLAGEEQFF
TRBJ1-1 | TRBV29-1 | many | TRBD1 | TGCAGCGTTGAAGAAACAGGGGGCAGGAACACTGAAGCTTTCTTT | CSVEETGGRNTEAFF
TRBJ2-2 | TRBV4-3 | once | TRBD2 | TGCGCCAGCAGCCTCAAAACGACGACTAGCGGGACCGGGGAGCTGTTTTTT | CASSLKTTTSGTGELFF
TRBJ2-3 | TRBV29-1 | many | TRBD1 | TGCAGCGTTAGCACAGGGGCCGAGGATACGCAGTATTTT | CSVSTGAEDTQYF
TRBJ1-2 | TRBV19 | . | . | TGTGCCAGTAGTCTCCAGGGCGACCATGGCTACACCTTC | CASSLQGDHGYTF
TRBJ2-7 | TRBV27 | many | TRBD2 | TGTGCCAGCAGTTTCATTGGGAGCGGGAGATTAAGCGAGCAGTACTTC | CASSFIGSGRLSEQYF
TRBJ2-7 | TRBV2 | many | TRBD1 | TGTGCCAGCAGCAGGTCACAGGGGGCGGGAGAGCAGTACTTC | CASSRSQGAGEQYF
TRBJ2-7 | TRBV30 | . | . | TGTGCCTGGAGCTTTGGAGGGAGCTACGAGCAGTACTTC | CAWSFGGSYEQYF
TRBJ2-3 | TRBV7-7 | many | . | TGTGCTAGCAGCCCCCCACCGGCAGGCACAGATACGCAGTATTTT | CASSPPPAGTDTQYF
TRBJ1-1 | TRBV3-1 | few | . | TGTGCCAGCAGCCAAGTTAACAGGGAGAACACTGAAGCTTTCTTT | CASSQVNRENTEAFF
TRBJ2-5 | TRBV20-1 | few | . | TGCAGTGGCAACGACAGGTTTCAAGAGACCCAGTACTTC | CSGNDRFQETQYF
TRBJ2-5 | TRBV30 | many | . | TGTGCCTGGATTCTGAGTTCAGGCGGGACCCAGTACTTC | CAWILSSGGTQYF
TRBJ2-7 | TRBV2 | many | . | TGTGCCAGCAGTTTCAGGGGGGAGTACGAGCAGTACTTC | CASSFRGEYEQYF
TRBJ2-7 | TRBV19 | many | . | TGTGCCAGTAGTATAAGCGTTGGGCAGTACTTC | CASSISVGQYF
TRBJ2-1 | TRBV11-2 | many | TRBD1 | TGTGCCAGCAGCCCGAGACAGGGGAGCACCCGAACGGGGCAGTTCTTC | CASSPRQGSTRTGQFF
TRBJ2-5 | TRBV5-6 | many | TRBD2 | TGTGCCAGCAGCTTATACGGGACTAGTATGTCCCAAGAGACCCAGTACTTC | CASSLYGTSMSQETQYF
TRBJ1-6 | TRBV7-8 | . | . | TGTGCCAGCAGCTTGCGGAGGGGCTCAGGGTGGTCACCCCTCCACTTT | CASSLRRGSGWSPLHF
TRBJ2-7 | TRBV30 | many | TRBD2 | TGTGCCTGGAGTTTACTAGCGGGAGGCGAGCAGTACTTC | CAWSLLAGGEQYF
TRBJ2-7 | TRBV28 | many | . | TGTGCCAGCAGTACACAGGGCTTTGTGGGGAAGCAGTACTTC | CASSTQGFVGKQYF
TRBJ1-1 | TRBV6-2/TRBV6-3 | . | . | TGTGCCAGCAGTGGGGGGCCGGAAAGGGCGCCTGAAGCTTTCTTT | CASSGGPERAPEAFF
TRBJ2-7 | TRBV12-3/TRBV12-4 | . | . | TGTGCCAGAAGCCCCCGGGACCTAACCTACGAGCAGTACTTC | CARSPRDLTYEQYF
TRBJ2-3 | TRBV15 | few | . | TGTGCCACCAGCAGAGATGGTCCACGGGATACGCAGTATTTT | CATSRDGPRDTQYF
TRBJ1-2 | TRBV7-2 | many | . | TGTGCCAGCAGCTCCTTTGGGGTAGGAAACTATGGCTACACCTTC | CASSSFGVGNYGYTF
TRBJ1-4 | TRBV11-2 | many | . | TGTGCCAGCAGCTTAGATCAAGCAGGCTCGGGTGAAAAACTGTTTTTT | CASSLDQAGSGEKLFF
TRBJ1-2 | TRBV18 | . | TRBD1 | TGTGCCAGCTCACCACTACCGGGACAGGGTGGCAAAGGCGGCTACACCTTC | CASSPLPGQGGKGGYTF
TRBJ2-2 | TRBV6-1 | many | . | TGTGCCACCGGGGACACCGGGGAGCTGTTTTTT | CATGDTGELFF
TRBJ2-1 | TRBV5-4 | . | TRBD2 | TGTGCCAGCAGGGGAGGACTAGCGGGGAACAATGAGCAGTTCTTC | CASRGGLAGNNEQFF
TRBJ2-3 | TRBV2 | many | . | TGTGCCAGCTTCGAGGGGGAAAACCTTTATCCAGGCACAGATACGCAGTATTTT | CASFEGENLYPGTDTQYF
TRBJ1-2 | TRBV6-1 | many | . | TGTGCCAGCAGTCCGGACAGAATGGGGGGCTACACCTTC | CASSPDRMGGYTF
TRBJ1-6 | TRBV3-1 | many | . | TGTGCCAGCAGTTACTCTCGGGGGGATTCACCCCTCCACTTT | CASSYSRGDSPLHF
TRBJ1-1 | TRBV5-5 | many | . | TGTGCCAGCAGCTTCCCCGAGGGACACCCCAGAGGTGTAGGCACTGAAGCTTTCTTT | CASSFPEGHPRGVGTEAFF
TRBJ2-3 | TRBV9 | . | TRBD2 | TGTGCCAGCAGCGCCTCTGGGGGGGACACAGATACGCAGTATTTT | CASSASGGDTDTQYF
TRBJ1-4 | TRBV28 | . | TRBD1 | TGTGCCAGCAGTAAGCTAAATCTCCGGACAGGGGATGAAAAACTGTTTTTT | CASSKLNLRTGDEKLFF
TRBJ2-2 | TRBV5-6 | . | TRBD2 | TGTGCCAGCAGCCTCACTAGCGGAGCGAACACCGGGGGGCTGTTTTTT | CASSLTSGANTGGLFF
TRBJ2-3 | TRBV29-1 | many | TRBD2 | TGCAGCGTTGTCCCCGGGATGGCGGGAGCTACAGATACGCAGTATTTT | CSVVPGMAGATDTQYF